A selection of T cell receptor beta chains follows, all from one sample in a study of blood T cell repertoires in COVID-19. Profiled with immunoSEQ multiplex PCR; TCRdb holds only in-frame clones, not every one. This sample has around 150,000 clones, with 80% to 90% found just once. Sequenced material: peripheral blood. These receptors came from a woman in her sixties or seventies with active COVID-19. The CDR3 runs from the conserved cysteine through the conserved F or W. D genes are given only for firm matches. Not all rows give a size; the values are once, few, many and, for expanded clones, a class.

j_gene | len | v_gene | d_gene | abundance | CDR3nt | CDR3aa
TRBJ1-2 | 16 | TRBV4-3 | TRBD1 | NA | TGCGCCAGCAGCCAAGATTGGCCCCTGACAGGGAAGGGCTACACCTTC | CASSQDWPLTGKGYTF
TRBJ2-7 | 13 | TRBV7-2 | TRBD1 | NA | TGTGCCAGCAGCTCGACAGGGTACTACGAGCAGTACTTC | CASSSTGYYEQYF
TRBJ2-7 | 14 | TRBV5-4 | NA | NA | TGTGCCAGCAGCCCCGACGGGGAACCCTACGAGCAGTACTTC | CASSPDGEPYEQYF
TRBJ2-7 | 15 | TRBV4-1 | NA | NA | TGCGCCAGCAGCCAAGCCGGGGGACGTACCTCCGAGCAGTACTTC | CASSQAGGRTSEQYF
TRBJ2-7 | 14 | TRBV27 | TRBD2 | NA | TGTGCCAGCAGTTCGACTAGCGGGCGGTACGAGCAGTACTTC | CASSSTSGRYEQYF
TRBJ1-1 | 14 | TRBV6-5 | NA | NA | TGTGCCAGCAGTTATTGGCAGTCGAACACTGAAGCTTTCTTT | CASSYWQSNTEAFF
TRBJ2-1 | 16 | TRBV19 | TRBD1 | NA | TGTGCCAGTAGTATGACAGGGTCAAGCTCCTACAATGAGCAGTTCTTC | CASSMTGSSSYNEQFF
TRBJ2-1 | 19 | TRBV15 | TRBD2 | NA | TGTGCCACCAGCAAAGGAGGGCTAGCGGCCCGAGGGTCCTACAATGAGCAGTTCTTC | CATSKGGLAARGSYNEQFF
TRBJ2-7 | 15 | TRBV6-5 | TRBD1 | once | TGTGCCAGCAGTTCTCCGGGACAGGGGGTCTACGAGCAGTACTTC | CASSSPGQGVYEQYF
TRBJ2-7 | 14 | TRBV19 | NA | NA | TGTGCCAGTAGTGTCAGGGGGGAGTTCTACGAGCAGTACTTC | CASSVRGEFYEQYF
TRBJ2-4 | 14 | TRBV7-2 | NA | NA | TGTGCCAGCAGCCCTCGGGGCAGGGGAAACATTCAGTACTTC | CASSPRGRGNIQYF